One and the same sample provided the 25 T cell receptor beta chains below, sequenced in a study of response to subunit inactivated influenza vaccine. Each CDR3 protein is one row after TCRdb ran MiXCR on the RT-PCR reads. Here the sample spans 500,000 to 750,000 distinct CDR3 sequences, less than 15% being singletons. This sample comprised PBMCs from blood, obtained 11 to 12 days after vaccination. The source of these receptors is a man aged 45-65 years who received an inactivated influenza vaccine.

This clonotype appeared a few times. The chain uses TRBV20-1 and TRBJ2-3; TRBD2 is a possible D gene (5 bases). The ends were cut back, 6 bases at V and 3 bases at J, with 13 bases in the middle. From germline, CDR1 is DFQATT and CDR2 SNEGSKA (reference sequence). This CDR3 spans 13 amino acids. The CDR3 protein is CSAPRTGTDTQYF. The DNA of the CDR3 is TGCAGTGCCCCCAGAACGGGGACAGATACGCAGTATTTT.

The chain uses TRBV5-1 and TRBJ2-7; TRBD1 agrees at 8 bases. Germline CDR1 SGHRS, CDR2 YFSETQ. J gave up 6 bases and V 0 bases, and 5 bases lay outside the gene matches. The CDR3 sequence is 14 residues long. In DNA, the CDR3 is TGCGCCAGCAGCTTGGGCGGACAGGGTCTCGAGCAGTACTTC. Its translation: CASSLGGQGLEQYF.

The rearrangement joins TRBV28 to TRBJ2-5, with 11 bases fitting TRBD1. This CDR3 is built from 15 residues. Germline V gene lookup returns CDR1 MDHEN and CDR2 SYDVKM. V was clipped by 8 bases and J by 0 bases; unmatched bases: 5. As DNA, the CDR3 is TGTGCCAGCGTGCGGGACAGGGGGTACCAAGAGACCCAGTACTTC. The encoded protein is CASVRDRGYQETQYF. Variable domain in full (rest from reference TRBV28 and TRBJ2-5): DVKVTQSSRYLVKRTGEKVFLECVQDMDHENMFWYRQDPGLGLRLIYFSYDVKMKEKGDIPEGYSVSREKKERFSLILESASTNQTSMYLCASVRDRGYQETQYFGPGTRLLVL.

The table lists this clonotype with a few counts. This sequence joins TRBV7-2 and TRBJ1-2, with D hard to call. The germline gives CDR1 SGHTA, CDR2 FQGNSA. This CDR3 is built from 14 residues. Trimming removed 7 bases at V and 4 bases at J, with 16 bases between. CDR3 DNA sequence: TGTGCCAGCACCCAAGCGCAGGTCCCCTATGGCTACACCTTC. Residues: CASTQAQVPYGYTF.

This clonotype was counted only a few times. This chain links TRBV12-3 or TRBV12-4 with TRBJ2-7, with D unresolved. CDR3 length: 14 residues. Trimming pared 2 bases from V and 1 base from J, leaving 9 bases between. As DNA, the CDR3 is TGTGCCAGCAGTTTACGGGTCTTTTCCTACGAGCAGTACTTC. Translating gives CASSLRVFSYEQYF.

CDR3 amino acids: CASTMVRGLNEQYF. Here the CDR3 DNA reads TGTGCCAGCACCATGGTGAGGGGGCTAAACGAGCAGTACTTC. This chain links TRBV11-2 with TRBJ2-7; 7 bases align to TRBD1. Germline V lookup: CDR1 SGHAT, CDR2 FQNNGV. CDR3 length equals 14 residues. The V and J ends lost 7 bases and 5 bases, in that order; junction bases with no gene match: 11.

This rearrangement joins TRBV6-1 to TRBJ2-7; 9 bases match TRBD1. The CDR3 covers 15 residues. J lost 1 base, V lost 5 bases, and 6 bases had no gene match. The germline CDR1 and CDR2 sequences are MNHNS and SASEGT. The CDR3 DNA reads TGTGCCAGCAGTATATCCGGGACAGGGTCCTACGAGCAGTACTTC. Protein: CASSISGTGSYEQYF.

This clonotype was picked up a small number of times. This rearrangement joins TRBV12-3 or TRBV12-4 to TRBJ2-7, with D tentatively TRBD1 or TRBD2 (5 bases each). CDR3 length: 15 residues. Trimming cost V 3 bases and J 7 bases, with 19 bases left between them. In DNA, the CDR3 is TGTGCCAGCAGTTTCGGGGCTGAGGGGTTCGGGGAGCAGTACTTC. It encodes CASSFGAEGFGEQYF.

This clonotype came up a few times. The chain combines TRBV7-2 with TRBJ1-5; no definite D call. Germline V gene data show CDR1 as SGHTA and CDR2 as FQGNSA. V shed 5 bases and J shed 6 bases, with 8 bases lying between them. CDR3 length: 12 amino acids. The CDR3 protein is CASSVLLQPQHF. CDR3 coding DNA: TGTGCCAGCAGCGTGCTTCTTCAGCCCCAGCATTTT.

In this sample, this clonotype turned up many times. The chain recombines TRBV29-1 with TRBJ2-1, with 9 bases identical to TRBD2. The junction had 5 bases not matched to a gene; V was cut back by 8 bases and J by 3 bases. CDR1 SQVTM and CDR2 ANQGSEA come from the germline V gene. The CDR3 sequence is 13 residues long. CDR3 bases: TGCAGCACGGGACTAGCCGACTACAATGAGCAGTTCTTC. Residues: CSTGLADYNEQFF.

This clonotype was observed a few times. The CDR3 here is CSVESLAGFQETQYF. The DNA for the CDR3 is TGCAGCGTTGAGAGTCTAGCGGGGTTCCAAGAGACCCAGTACTTC. J is TRBJ2-5 and V is TRBV29-1, with 9 bases identical to TRBD2. CDR3 length: 15 amino acids. Germline loops: CDR1 SQVTM, CDR2 ANQGSEA. The J segment lost 1 base and the V segment lost 3 bases, leaving 6 bases of the junction unmatched.

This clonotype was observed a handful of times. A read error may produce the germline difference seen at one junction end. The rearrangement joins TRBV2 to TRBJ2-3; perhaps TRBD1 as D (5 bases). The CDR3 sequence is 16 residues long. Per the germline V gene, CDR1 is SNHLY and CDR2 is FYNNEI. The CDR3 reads CASRDYGAVPTDTQYF. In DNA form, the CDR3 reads TGTGCCAGCCGTGATTATGGGGCAGTACCCACAGATACGCAGTATTTT.

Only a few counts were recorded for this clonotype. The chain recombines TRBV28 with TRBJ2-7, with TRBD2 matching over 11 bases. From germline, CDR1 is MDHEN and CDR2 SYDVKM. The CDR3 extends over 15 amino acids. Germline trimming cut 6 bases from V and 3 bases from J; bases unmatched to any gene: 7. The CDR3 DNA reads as TGTGCCAGCAGCTCCACCGGACTAGCGGGCTACGAGCAGTACTTC. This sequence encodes CASSSTGLAGYEQYF.

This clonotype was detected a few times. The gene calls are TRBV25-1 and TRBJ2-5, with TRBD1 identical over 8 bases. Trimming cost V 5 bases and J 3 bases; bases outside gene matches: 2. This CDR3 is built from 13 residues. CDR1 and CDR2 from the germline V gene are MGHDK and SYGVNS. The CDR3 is CASSQDREETQYF. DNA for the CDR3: TGTGCCAGCAGTCAGGACAGGGAAGAGACCCAGTACTTC.

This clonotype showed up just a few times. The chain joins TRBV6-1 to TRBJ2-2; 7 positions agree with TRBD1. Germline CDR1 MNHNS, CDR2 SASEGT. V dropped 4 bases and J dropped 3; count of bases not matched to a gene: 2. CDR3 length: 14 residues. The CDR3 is CASSARGHTGELFF. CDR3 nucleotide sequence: TGTGCCAGCAGTGCGAGGGGGCACACCGGGGAGCTGTTTTTT.

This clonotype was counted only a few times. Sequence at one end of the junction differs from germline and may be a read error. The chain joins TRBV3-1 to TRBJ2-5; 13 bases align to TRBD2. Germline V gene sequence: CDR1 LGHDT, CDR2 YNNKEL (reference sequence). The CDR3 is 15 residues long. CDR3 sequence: CASRQLAGGSETQYF. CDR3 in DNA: TGTGCCAGCCGCCAACTAGCGGGAGGGAGTGAGACCCAGTACTTC.

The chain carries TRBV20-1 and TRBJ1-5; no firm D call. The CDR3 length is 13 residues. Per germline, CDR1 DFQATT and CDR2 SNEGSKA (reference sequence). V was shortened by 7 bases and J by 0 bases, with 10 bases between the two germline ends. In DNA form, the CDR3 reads TGCAGTGGGGCAGCCACTAGCAATCAGCCCCAGCATTTT. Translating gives CSGAATSNQPQHF.

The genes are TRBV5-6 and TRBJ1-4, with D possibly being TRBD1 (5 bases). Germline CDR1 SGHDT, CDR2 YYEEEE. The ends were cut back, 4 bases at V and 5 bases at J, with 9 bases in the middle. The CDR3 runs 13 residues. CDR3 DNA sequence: TGTGCCAGCAGCCGAGACAGAAATGAAAAACTGTTTTTT. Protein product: CASSRDRNEKLFF.

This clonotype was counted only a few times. The CDR3 DNA sequence: TGTGCCAGCAGCTTCTCCGGACTAGATTTCAACGAGCAGTACTTC. It yields the protein CASSFSGLDFNEQYF. The chain joins TRBV7-2 to TRBJ2-7; TRBD2 matches at 7 bases. CDR1 is SGHTA, CDR2 FQGNSA, per germline. After removal of 3 bases from V and 5 bases from J, the junction contained 10 bases not matched to a gene. The CDR3 totals 15 residues.

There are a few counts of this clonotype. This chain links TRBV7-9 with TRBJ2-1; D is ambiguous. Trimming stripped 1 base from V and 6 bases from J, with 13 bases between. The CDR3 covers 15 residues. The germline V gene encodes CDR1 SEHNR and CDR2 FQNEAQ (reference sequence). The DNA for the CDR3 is TGTGCCAGCAGCTTAGAAAGGGTCTTTCTCAATGAGCAGTTCTTC. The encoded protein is CASSLERVFLNEQFF.

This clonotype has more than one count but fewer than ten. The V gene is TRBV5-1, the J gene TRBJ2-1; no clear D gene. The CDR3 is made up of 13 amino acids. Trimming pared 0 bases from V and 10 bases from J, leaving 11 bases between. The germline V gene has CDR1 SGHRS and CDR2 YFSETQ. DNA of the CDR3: TGCGCCAGCAGCTTGGGGACGGCAAGAGAGCAGTTCTTC. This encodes CASSLGTAREQFF.

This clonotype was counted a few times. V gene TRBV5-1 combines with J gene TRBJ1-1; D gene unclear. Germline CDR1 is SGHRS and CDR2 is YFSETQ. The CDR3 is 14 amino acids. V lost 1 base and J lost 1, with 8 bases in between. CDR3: CASSLSTANTEAFF. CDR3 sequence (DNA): TGCGCCAGCAGCTTGAGCACAGCGAACACTGAAGCTTTCTTT. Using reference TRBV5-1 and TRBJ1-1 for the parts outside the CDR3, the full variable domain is KAGVTQTPRYLIKTRGQQVTLSCSPISGHRSVSWYQQTPGQGLQFLFEYFSETQRNKGNFPGRFSGRQFSNSRSEMNVSTLELGDSALYLCASSLSTANTEAFFGQGTRLTVV.

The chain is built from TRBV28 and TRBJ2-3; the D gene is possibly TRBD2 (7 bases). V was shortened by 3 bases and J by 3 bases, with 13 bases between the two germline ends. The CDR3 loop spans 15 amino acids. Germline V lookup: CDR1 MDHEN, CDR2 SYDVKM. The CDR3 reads CASSFGGGATDTQYF. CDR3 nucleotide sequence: TGTGCCAGCAGTTTTGGGGGGGGGGCGACAGATACGCAGTATTTT. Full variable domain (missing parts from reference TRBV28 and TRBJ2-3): DVKVTQSSRYLVKRTGEKVFLECVQDMDHENMFWYRQDPGLGLRLIYFSYDVKMKEKGDIPEGYSVSREKKERFSLILESASTNQTSMYLCASSFGGGATDTQYFGPGTRLTVL.

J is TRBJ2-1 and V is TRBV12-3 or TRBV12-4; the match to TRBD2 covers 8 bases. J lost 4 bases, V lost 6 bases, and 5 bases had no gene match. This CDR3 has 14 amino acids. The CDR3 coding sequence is TGTGCCAGCAGGCGGGCTAGCGGGTACAATGAGCAGTTCTTC. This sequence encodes CASRRASGYNEQFF.

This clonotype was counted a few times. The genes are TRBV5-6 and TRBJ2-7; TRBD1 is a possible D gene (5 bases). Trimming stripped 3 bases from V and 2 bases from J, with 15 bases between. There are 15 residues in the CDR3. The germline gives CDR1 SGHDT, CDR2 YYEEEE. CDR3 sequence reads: CASSSDSRPAYEQYF. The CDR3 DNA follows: TGTGCCAGCAGCTCCGACAGCCGACCTGCCTACGAGCAGTACTTC.